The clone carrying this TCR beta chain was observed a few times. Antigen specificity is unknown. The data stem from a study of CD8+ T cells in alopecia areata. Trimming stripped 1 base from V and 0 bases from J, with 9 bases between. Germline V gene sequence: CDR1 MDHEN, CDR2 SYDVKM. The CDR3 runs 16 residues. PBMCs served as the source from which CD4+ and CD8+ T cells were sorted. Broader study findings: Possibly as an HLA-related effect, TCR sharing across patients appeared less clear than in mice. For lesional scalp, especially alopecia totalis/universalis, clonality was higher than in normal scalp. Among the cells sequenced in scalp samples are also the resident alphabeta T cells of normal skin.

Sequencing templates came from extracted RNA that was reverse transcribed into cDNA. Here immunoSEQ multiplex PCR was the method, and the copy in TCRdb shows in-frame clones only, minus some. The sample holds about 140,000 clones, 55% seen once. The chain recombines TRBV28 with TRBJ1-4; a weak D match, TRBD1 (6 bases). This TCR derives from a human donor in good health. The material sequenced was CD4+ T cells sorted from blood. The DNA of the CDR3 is TGTGCCAGCAGTTTATCAAGGACAGCAACTAATGAAAAACTGTTTTTT. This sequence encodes CASSLSRTATNEKLFF.